A selection of T cell receptor beta chains follows, all from one sample in a study of blood T cell repertoires in COVID-19. The repertoire was sequenced with immunoSEQ multiplex PCR; TCRdb's copy has only in-frame clones and lacks some. The sample holds 180,000 or so clones, around nine tenths seen once. Sequenced sample: peripheral blood. These receptors all stem from a man aged 18 to 35 with active or convalescent COVID-19. The CDR3 runs from the conserved cysteine through the conserved F or W. D genes are given only for firm matches. Clone size is not always given. Where it is, it says once, few, many or a class for expanded clones.

TRBJ1-5 TRBV12-3/TRBV12-4 - TRBD1 CASRTGPNQPQHF TGTGCCAGCCGGACAGGGCCCAATCAGCCCCAGCATTTT
TRBJ1-1 TRBV5-8 few - CASITAGAEAFF TGTGCCAGCATTACTGCGGGGGCTGAAGCTTTCTTT
TRBJ2-7 TRBV7-2 - TRBD1 CASSLGGQGINEQYF TGTGCCAGCAGCTTAGGTGGACAGGGTATCAACGAGCAGTACTTC
TRBJ1-4 TRBV25-1 few TRBD1 CASSNGQGTTNEKLFF TGTGCCAGCAGTAACGGACAGGGGACAACTAATGAAAAACTGTTTTTT
TRBJ2-5 TRBV25-1 - TRBD2 CASTHQGPSWEGRETQYF TGTGCCAGCACCCACCAGGGCCCGTCTTGGGAGGGCCGCGAGACCCAGTACTTC
TRBJ1-2 TRBV5-1 - - CASSLEQGGYGYTF TGCGCCAGCAGCTTGGAACAGGGTGGCTATGGCTACACCTTC
TRBJ1-2 TRBV5-1 - TRBD1 CASSLDQGAHGYTF TGCGCCAGCAGCTTGGATCAGGGGGCGCATGGCTACACCTTC
TRBJ2-5 TRBV7-9 few TRBD1 CASSFTTGGYGETQYF TGTGCCAGCAGCTTCACGACAGGGGGGTATGGGGAGACCCAGTACTTC
TRBJ2-3 TRBV2 - TRBD2 CASSDGASGVRDTQYF TGTGCCAGCAGTGATGGGGCTAGCGGGGTTCGAGATACGCAGTATTTT
TRBJ1-2 TRBV7-9 - - CASSQTGTGYTF TGTGCCAGCAGCCAAACAGGGACCGGCTACACCTTC
TRBJ1-5 TRBV7-6 - - CASSLGPGRGNQPQHF TGTGCCAGCAGCTTAGGCCCCGGCAGGGGCAATCAGCCCCAGCATTTT
TRBJ2-3 TRBV21-1 - - CASSKFGERKSTDTQYF TGTGCCAGCAGCAAATTCGGAGAGCGGAAAAGCACAGATACGCAGTATTTT
TRBJ2-7 TRBV18 - - CASSPPQAYEQYF TGTGCCAGCTCACCACCGCAGGCCTACGAGCAGTACTTC
TRBJ2-7 TRBV10-2 - - CASSGPLLLAQYF TGCGCCAGCAGTGGCCCCCTCCTACTCGCGCAGTACTTC
TRBJ2-2 TRBV10-3 - - CAISELKTEDGELFF TGTGCCATCAGTGAGTTAAAGACTGAGGACGGGGAGCTGTTTTTT
TRBJ2-5 TRBV2 - TRBD1 CASSGQGQETQYF TGTGCCAGCAGTGGACAGGGTCAAGAGACCCAGTACTTC
TRBJ2-1 TRBV14 - - CASSLATSSLGGEQFF TGTGCCAGCAGCCTAGCGACTAGTTCCCTCGGTGGTGAGCAGTTCTTC
TRBJ2-5 TRBV2 - - CASIRNPETQYF TGTGCCAGCATTAGAAACCCGGAGACCCAGTACTTC
TRBJ1-1 TRBV27 - TRBD1 CASSLSPGGAGTEAFF TGTGCCAGCAGTTTGTCGCCAGGGGGCGCGGGAACTGAAGCTTTCTTT
TRBJ1-4 TRBV2 - - CASTKTESNEKLFF TGTGCCAGCACCAAGACAGAAAGTAATGAAAAACTGTTTTTT
TRBJ2-3 TRBV5-1 many TRBD2 CASSSGLAVDTQYF TGCGCCAGCAGCTCAGGACTAGCAGTAGATACGCAGTATTTT
TRBJ2-3 TRBV27 - - CASGGTPGFTQYF TGTGCCAGTGGGGGGACCCCGGGTTTTACGCAGTATTTT